The 29 T cell receptor beta chains below all came from one sample that was sequenced in a study of blood T cell repertoires in COVID-19. Assay used: immunoSEQ multiplex PCR; TCRdb lists only in-frame clones, some missing. There are around 440,000 clones in the sample; approximately 89% occur only once, and approximately 12% lies in the top ten. Source material: peripheral blood. Receptors were obtained from a woman aged 45-65 years with COVID-19, enrolled during active disease.

The rearrangement links TRBV30 to TRBJ2-1, with 9 nucleotides matching TRBD1. J gave up 3 bases and V 5 bases, and 5 bases lay outside the gene matches. CDR3 length: 14 residues. Germline values: CDR1 GTSNPN, CDR2 SVGIG (reference sequence). The CDR3: CAWGTGRFYNEQFF. The CDR3 DNA reads as TGTGCCTGGGGGACAGGGAGGTTCTACAATGAGCAGTTCTTC. Together with reference TRBV30 and TRBJ2-1, the CDR3 gives the full variable domain: SQTIHQWPATLVQPVGSPLSLECTVEGTSNPNLYWYRQAAGRGLQLLFYSVGIGQISSEVPQNLSASRPQDRQFILSSKKLLLSDSGFYLCAWGTGRFYNEQFFGPGTRLTVL.

The chain links TRBV27 to TRBJ2-5; 16 nucleotides match TRBD2. CDR1 MNHEY and CDR2 SMNVEV come from the germline V gene (reference sequence). The length of the CDR3 is 17 residues. Unmatched junction bases numbered 7, after V lost 4 bases and J lost 5 bases. The CDR3 sequence is CASSSGTSGGAEETQYF. In DNA, the CDR3 is TGTGCCAGCAGTTCAGGGACTAGCGGGGGGGCCGAGGAGACCCAGTACTTC.

The V call is TRBV5-5, the J call TRBJ2-7; perhaps TRBD1 as D (5 bases). Trimming cost V 5 bases and J 9 bases, with 18 bases left between them. There are 13 residues in the CDR3. The V gene's germline CDR1 is SGHKS and CDR2 YYEKEE (reference sequence). CDR3: CASSGAAERRQYF. Here the CDR3 DNA reads TGTGCCAGCAGTGGGGCGGCAGAAAGGAGGCAGTACTTC.

This clone came up once. The gene calls are TRBV11-2 and TRBJ1-2; 8 bases are a match to TRBD1. Germline-derived CDR1 and CDR2 are SGHAT and FQNNGV. The CDR3 runs 14 residues. With 7 bases clipped from V and 8 bases from J, the junction kept 12 bases outside the gene matches. The CDR3 DNA reads as TGTGCCAGCAATCCCGACAGGGGAGTAGGCGGCTACACCTTC. Its protein is CASNPDRGVGGYTF.

This clone was detected only a few times. V and J are TRBV5-1 and TRBJ2-2; 14 bases align to TRBD2. V was pared by 3 bases and J by 0 bases, with 10 bases of the junction left unmatched. Germline CDR1 SGHRS, CDR2 YFSETQ. The CDR3 is 20 residues long. CDR3 in DNA: TGCGCCAGCAGCTCACGGACCTTGACTAGCGGGGGGGCGAACACCGGGGAGCTGTTTTTT. The encoded protein is CASSSRTLTSGGANTGELFF.

V and J are TRBV19 and TRBJ1-5; D is unclear. The CDR3 spans 17 residues. Deletions cut 6 bases from V and 1 base from J, with 19 bases between. CDR1 is LNHDA and CDR2 is SQIVND in the germline V gene (reference sequence). The CDR3 sequence is CASSLNSGILSNQPQHF. CDR3 nucleotides: TGTGCCAGTAGCCTCAACTCGGGGATTCTCAGCAATCAGCCCCAGCATTTT.

This clone has just a few counts. The rearrangement joins TRBV7-6 to TRBJ2-3; the D gene is possibly TRBD2 (6 bases). The CDR3 sequence is 20 residues long. Germline loops: CDR1 SGHVS, CDR2 FNYEAQ. V lost 0 bases to trimming and J lost 2 bases, with 24 bases between them. The CDR3 loop is CASSLAPYIRGTQITDTQYF. For the CDR3, the DNA is TGTGCCAGCAGCTTAGCCCCCTACATTCGGGGGACTCAGATCACAGATACGCAGTATTTT.

The chain has TRBV6-5 and TRBJ1-2; TRBD1 matches at 7 bases. Trimming cost V 6 bases and J 3 bases; bases outside gene matches: 7. This CDR3 is built from 14 residues. The germline V gene has CDR1 MNHEY and CDR2 SVGAGI. The CDR3 loop reads CASRHTGVDYGYTF. For the CDR3, the DNA is TGTGCCAGCAGACACACAGGGGTGGACTATGGCTACACCTTC.

This sequence joins TRBV11-3 and TRBJ2-1; TRBD2 matches 8 bases. Germline V gene sequence: CDR1 SGHNT, CDR2 YENEEA. The CDR3 is made up of 15 amino acids. Germline trimming cut 1 base from V and 9 bases from J; bases unmatched to any gene: 8. In DNA, the CDR3 is TGTGCCAGCAGCTTAGGGCGGGGGGCAGGTAGTGAGCAGTTCTTC. This encodes CASSLGRGAGSEQFF. The full variable domain, in which reference TRBV11-3 and TRBJ2-1 provide the parts outside the CDR3, is EAGVVQSPRYKIIEKKQPVAFWCNPISGHNTLYWYLQNLGQGPELLIRYENEEAVDDSQLPKDRFSAERLKGVDSTLKIQPAELGDSAVYLCASSLGRGAGSEQFFGPGTRLTVL.

The CDR3 is CASRAGQQNTEAFF. CDR3 nucleotide sequence: TGTGCCAGCAGAGCCGGACAGCAGAACACTGAAGCTTTCTTT. The chain has TRBV7-9 and TRBJ1-1; D possibly corresponds to TRBD1 (6 bases). V lost 6 bases, J lost 1 base, and 12 bases lay in between. The germline gives CDR1 SEHNR, CDR2 FQNEAQ (reference sequence). The CDR3 covers 14 residues.

This chain links TRBV7-9 with TRBJ1-2; TRBD1 matches at 12 bases. This CDR3 contains 15 residues. Per the germline V gene, CDR1 is SEHNR and CDR2 is FQNEAQ (reference sequence). The V and J ends lost 3 bases and 4 bases, in that order; junction bases with no gene match: 3. DNA for the CDR3: TGTGCCAGCAGCTTCGGGACAGGGGGCAGCTATGGCTACACCTTC. Protein sequence: CASSFGTGGSYGYTF.

The chain is built from TRBV5-7 and TRBJ1-1; D gene ambiguous. TRBV5-7 is filed as an ORF, its function uncertain. Trimming took off 0 bases at V and 0 bases at J, with 9 bases between the two ends. The CDR3 has 15 residues. Here the CDR3 reads CASSLGHHVNTEAFF. CDR3 nucleotides: TGTGCCAGCAGCTTGGGACACCACGTGAACACTGAAGCTTTCTTT.

The rearrangement links TRBV27 to TRBJ2-3; possible D gene TRBD1, 6 bases. Germline-derived CDR1 and CDR2 are MNHEY and SMNVEV (reference sequence). The CDR3 spans 15 residues. V was cut by 5 bases and J by 1 base, with 13 bases left in between. The CDR3 DNA follows: TGTGCCAGCAGTCCCCGGGACACCCGCACAGATACGCAGTATTTT. Amino acid sequence: CASSPRDTRTDTQYF.

J is TRBJ1-5 and V is TRBV19; a weak D match, TRBD1 (5 bases). Trimming took off 4 bases at V and 2 bases at J, with 12 bases between the two ends. CDR3 size: 15 residues. The V gene's germline CDR1 is LNHDA and CDR2 SQIVND (reference sequence). The CDR3 DNA is TGTGCCAGTAGTAGGATTGCAGGGCGCAATCAGCCCCAGCATTTT. It codes for CASSRIAGRNQPQHF.

V usage is TRBV4-1 and J usage is TRBJ2-2; 9 bases fit TRBD1. Germline CDR1 MGHRA, CDR2 YSYEKL. V lost 6 bases to trimming and J lost 7 bases; unmatched junction nucleotides: 9. The CDR3 extends over 15 amino acids. The CDR3 nucleotides read TGCGCCAGCAGACACGGGACAGGGTTGAGCGGGGAGCTGTTTTTT. Its protein product is CASRHGTGLSGELFF.

The CDR3 here is CASRSSGFGEQFF. CDR3 bases: TGTGCCAGCAGATCTTCAGGGTTTGGAGAGCAGTTCTTC. The rearrangement uses TRBV28 and TRBJ2-1; the D gene is possibly TRBD1 (5 bases). Germline V CDR1 and CDR2: MDHEN, SYDVKM. This CDR3 comprises 13 residues. V lost 6 bases to trimming and J lost 10 bases, with 16 bases between them.

CDR3 DNA sequence: TGTGCCAGCAGCCTGGAGGGTCCCACTGAAGCTTTCTTT. This encodes CASSLEGPTEAFF. The chain joins TRBV7-9 to TRBJ1-1; no clear D gene. With 5 bases removed from V and 4 bases from J, the gap between germline ends came to 11 bases. Germline V lookup: CDR1 SEHNR, CDR2 FQNEAQ (reference sequence). The CDR3 is 13 residues long. Full variable domain (missing parts from reference TRBV7-9 and TRBJ1-1): DTGVSQNPRHKITKRGQNVTFRCDPISEHNRLYWYRQTLGQGPEFLTYFQNEAQLEKSRLLSDRFSAERPKGSFSTLEIQRTEQGDSAMYLCASSLEGPTEAFFGQGTRLTVV.

The V call is TRBV28, the J call TRBJ1-1; D is possibly TRBD1 (6 bases). The germline V gene has CDR1 MDHEN and CDR2 SYDVKM. The V and J ends lost 4 bases and 10 bases respectively, with 13 bases between them. CDR3 size: 12 residues. The CDR3, as DNA: TGTGCCAGCAGTTCAGGGGCCCTGGGAGCTTTCTTT. It translates to CASSSGALGAFF.

V usage is TRBV12-3 or TRBV12-4 and J usage is TRBJ2-4; a possible D gene is TRBD2 (6 bases). The CDR3 contains 13 residues. The germline V and J ends were trimmed by 8 bases and 7 bases, with 15 bases remaining between them. In DNA, the CDR3 is TGTGCCAGCGGGTCTGCAGGGAGGAACATTCAGTACTTC. This gives the protein CASGSAGRNIQYF.

This sequence joins TRBV7-2 and TRBJ2-1; the match to TRBD1 covers 7 bases. In germline, CDR1 is SGHTA, CDR2 FQGNSA. V lost 4 bases to trimming and J lost 4 bases; unmatched junction nucleotides: 7. There are 15 residues in the CDR3. CDR3 region: CASSSEGARYNEQFF. Here the CDR3 DNA reads TGTGCCAGCAGCTCCGAGGGGGCTCGATACAATGAGCAGTTCTTC. Together with reference TRBV7-2 and TRBJ2-1, the CDR3 gives the full variable domain: GAGVSQSPSNKVTEKGKDVELRCDPISGHTALYWYRQSLGQGLEFLIYFQGNSAPDKSGLPSDRFSAERTGGSVSTLTIQRTQQEDSAVYLCASSSEGARYNEQFFGPGTRLTVL.

This clone was picked up one time. The chain employs TRBV24-1 and TRBJ2-3; 12 nucleotides align to TRBD2. Germline trimming cut 12 bases from V and 2 bases from J; bases unmatched to any gene: 8. The CDR3 length is 15 residues. CDR1 and CDR2 (germline): KGHDR, SFDVKD. In DNA, the CDR3 is TGTGCCGTTCAGACTAGCGGGGGCGTCACAGATACGCAGTATTTT. This sequence encodes CAVQTSGGVTDTQYF.

The chain couples TRBV4-1 to TRBJ2-7, with 9 nucleotides matching TRBD1. Germline loops: CDR1 MGHRA, CDR2 YSYEKL. The CDR3 has 16 amino acids. After removal of 4 bases from V and 2 bases from J, the junction contained 9 bases not matched to a gene. CDR3 protein: CASSRNPGQGTYEQYF. CDR3 nucleotides: TGCGCCAGCAGCCGCAACCCGGGACAGGGAACCTACGAGCAGTACTTC.

This chain joins TRBV3-1 (or the pseudogene TRBV3-2) and TRBJ1-2; 11 positions match TRBD1. This CDR3 contains 15 residues. Germline CDR1 LGHDT, CDR2 YNNKEL (reference sequence). J gave up 3 bases and V 4 bases, and 4 bases lay outside the gene matches. This CDR3 reads CASSPQGQGDYGYTF. In nucleotides, the CDR3 is TGTGCCAGCAGCCCTCAGGGACAGGGGGACTATGGCTACACCTTC.

In this sample, this clone turned up a few times. This CDR3 is also generated by other DNA sequences in the sample. The chain couples TRBV18 to TRBJ1-1; TRBD1 is a possible D gene (6 bases). The CDR3 extends over 12 amino acids. In germline, CDR1 is KGHSH, CDR2 LQKENI. V lost 3 bases and J lost 5, with 7 bases in between. Written as DNA, the CDR3 is TGTGCCAGCTCACCTGGACAGACTGAAGCTTTCTTT. Translating gives CASSPGQTEAFF.

J is TRBJ1-1 and V is TRBV19; the match to TRBD1 covers 8 bases. CDR1 LNHDA and CDR2 SQIVND come from the germline V gene (reference sequence). This CDR3 spans 15 amino acids. V lost 7 bases to trimming and J lost 4 bases; unmatched junction nucleotides: 11. CDR3 sequence: CASIRQGAGGTEAFF. In DNA form, the CDR3 reads TGTGCCAGTATAAGGCAGGGGGCAGGAGGCACTGAAGCTTTCTTT.

V and J are TRBV6-5 and TRBJ1-2; TRBD1 matches at 7 bases. The CDR3 is 13 amino acids. The junction had 3 bases not matched to a gene; V was cut back by 6 bases and J by 2 bases. Germline CDR1 and CDR2: MNHEY and SVGAGI. The CDR3 sequence is CASRKTGNYGYTF. As DNA, the CDR3 is TGTGCCAGCAGAAAGACAGGGAACTATGGCTACACCTTC.

The rearrangement links TRBV9 to TRBJ2-1; D might be TRBD2 (5 bases). Trimming removed 3 bases from V and 0 bases from J, with 13 bases in between. CDR1 and CDR2 from the germline V gene are SGDLS and YYNGEE. The CDR3 contains 16 residues. In DNA form, the CDR3 reads TGTGCCAGCAGCGAAAGCGGCAGCAGCTCCTACAATGAGCAGTTCTTC. It is translated as CASSESGSSSYNEQFF.

CDR3 protein: CASSFAGTPSEAFF. The CDR3 bases are TGTGCCAGCAGTTTTGCAGGGACACCCTCTGAAGCTTTCTTT. The genes are TRBV7-8 and TRBJ1-1; perhaps TRBD1 as D (6 bases). Trimming took off 6 bases at V and 6 bases at J, with 17 bases between the two ends. Germline V gene lookup returns CDR1 SGHVS and CDR2 FQNEAQ. The length of the CDR3 is 14 residues.

This sequence joins TRBV6-5 and TRBJ2-1, with no clear D. Trimming took off 0 bases at V and 9 bases at J, with 9 bases between the two ends. This CDR3 has 13 amino acids. The germline gives CDR1 MNHEY, CDR2 SVGAGI. CDR3: CASSYSRQFEQFF. The CDR3 DNA follows: TGTGCCAGCAGTTACTCGAGGCAGTTTGAGCAGTTCTTC.